The 4 T cell receptor beta chains below all came from one sample that was sequenced in a study of technical replicates of blood from several donors. The protocol was immunoSEQ multiplex PCR, while the TCRdb copy is restricted to in-frame clones and leaves out a portion. The sample shows 80,000 or so clones, roughly 94% of them seen only once. The sample comprised T cells isolated from PBMCs. The receptor source for this set is a human donor in good health.

The chain is built from TRBV6-6 and TRBJ2-3; 8 bases agree with TRBD1. Trimming at V came to 5 bases and at J to 1 base, leaving 8 bases not matched to a gene. Germline V lookup: CDR1 MNHNY, CDR2 SVGAGI (reference sequence). CDR3 length: 16 residues. The CDR3 DNA sequence: TGTGCCAGCAGTCCTACAGGGGGAGGAGGCACAGATACGCAGTATTTT. Its protein product is CASSPTGGGGTDTQYF.

The chain links TRBV6-1 to TRBJ1-3; perhaps TRBD1 as D (5 bases). Between the trimmed V and J ends, which lost 7 bases and 2 bases, there was a span of 12 bases. The CDR3 consists of 14 residues. Germline loops: CDR1 MNHNS, CDR2 SASEGT. The CDR3 sequence is CASNQGSAGNTIYF. The CDR3, as DNA: TGTGCCAGCAATCAGGGCTCGGCTGGAAACACCATATATTTT.

The table lists this clone with a few counts. The genes are TRBV7-3 and TRBJ1-1; no definite D call. Trimming shortened V by 6 bases and J by 1 base, and 9 bases separated the two germline ends. Looked up from germline, CDR1 is SGHTA and CDR2 is FQGTGA. The CDR3 sequence is 13 residues long. The CDR3, as DNA: TGTGCCAGCAGTTTTCTCAGGAACACTGAAGCTTTCTTT. Residues: CASSFLRNTEAFF.

The CDR3 nucleotides are TGTGCCAGTAGTTTGGGGGCGGGCACCGGGGAGCTGTTTTTT. Its protein is CASSLGAGTGELFF. This chain joins TRBV19 and TRBJ2-2; tentative D call: TRBD1 (6 bases). This CDR3 has 14 residues. The V gene lost 5 bases and the J gene lost 4 bases, with 11 bases spanning the gap. CDR1 is LNHDA, CDR2 SQIVND, per germline (reference sequence). The whole variable domain, filled in from reference TRBV19 and TRBJ2-2, reads DGGITQSPKYLFRKEGQNVTLSCEQNLNHDAMYWYRQDPGQGLRLIYYSQIVNDFQKGDIAEGYSVSREKKESFPLTVTSAQKNPTAFYLCASSLGAGTGELFFGEGSRLTVL.